This record looks at one T cell receptor (beta chain) sequence and its context. Antigen: not known. It was with 60 Vbeta and 13 Jbeta primers that the PCR ran. Method: immunoSEQ multiplex PCR; TCRdb's copy keeps in-frame clones and lacks some. Of some 130,000 clones in the sample, 55% to 75% were seen once. The data originate from a study of cytomegalovirus exposure and HLA in healthy donors. Overall study results and limits: Within a later analysis, the majority of CMV-associated TCR beta chains appeared HLA-restricted. Rarity characterized most TCR sequences, yet some public TCRs appeared in many donors.

The CDR3 extends over 14 amino acids. Looked up from germline, CDR1 is SGDLS and CDR2 is YYNGEE. V shed 0 bases and J shed 5 bases, with 9 bases lying between them. Donors in the study were healthy people who gave bone marrow. The chain joins TRBV9 to TRBJ2-1; a possible D gene is TRBD2 (6 bases). The sample taken for sequencing was PBMCs. The source of this sequence is a man aged 25-45 years in good health and CMV-seropositive. The CDR3 DNA sequence: TGTGCCAGCAGCGTAGGCGGGAACCACAATGAGCAGTTCTTC. The encoded protein is CASSVGGNHNEQFF.